Listed here is a single T cell receptor beta chain. This clone was found once. Its antigen target is currently unknown. No much larger clonotype is one base removed from it; base qualities were not supplied. To sequence the TCRbeta CDR3 region, genomic DNA was isolated from the sorted cells. The immunoSEQ Assay was used for sequencing of TCRbeta CDR3 regions. In TCRdb, the immuneACCESS table is reduced to in-frame sequences with V and J assigned. These tables do not hold every clone; where another copy was compared, an unresolved V gene accounts for under half, and the others remain unexplained. The sample data list approximately 18,000 clones, and approximately 80% of these were observed just once. The ten largest account for approximately 46% of the sample. Patients with autoimmune disease history or receiving systemic immunosuppression were excluded from the trial. Peripheral blood for TCR sequencing was drawn from every dose cohort at baseline, at cycle 4 day 1 and at cycle 7 day 1. Samples were obtained from an open-label, multicenter, first-in-human phase I dose-escalation trial of ivuxolimab. Adults with locally advanced or metastatic melanoma, renal cell carcinoma, hepatocellular carcinoma or head and neck squamous cell carcinoma were enrolled in the trial. Before TCR sequencing, CD4+ T cells and CD8+ T cells were sorted from peripheral blood as separate populations.

The data derive from a study of OX40 agonist ivuxolimab in advanced cancers. Regarding the complete study: Ivuxolimab was an agonistic, fully human IgG2 monoclonal antibody directed against OX40 (CD134), a costimulatory receptor. Intravenous ivuxolimab was administered to patients every 2 weeks at six dose levels: 0.01, 0.1, 0.3, 1.5, 3 and 10 mg/kg. Of the roughly 50 dose-escalation patients, hepatocellular carcinoma was present in about 19, melanoma in roughly 15, renal cell carcinoma in 9 and head and neck cancer in 9. The dose-escalation cohort was about 86% male with a mean age of about 58 years, ranging from about 20 to 85. Prior anti-PD-1, anti-PD-L1 or anti-CTLA-4 therapy was permitted, and 40% to 50% of dose-escalation patients had received checkpoint inhibitors. Partial responses were achieved by three dose-escalation patients, of whom one had hepatocellular carcinoma and two had cutaneous melanoma. Peripheral TCRbeta sequencing aimed to test whether ivuxolimab altered TCR sequence diversity and caused clonal T-cell expansion. The monotherapy dose-escalation portion (N ≈ 52 patients) of the phase I ivuxolimab trial is reported in the paper. Study-level results and caveats: At doses of 0.1 to 3.0 mg/kg, clonal expansion of both CD4+ and CD8+ blood T cells was observed from baseline to week 6. On average, CD8+ T cells showed more expanded clones than CD4+ T cells after ivuxolimab. Low levels of normalized T-cell clonal expansion were also seen in some nonresponding patients. In the 0.1-3.0 mg/kg groups, partial responders had among the lowest normalized peripheral clonal expansion, particularly in CD8+ T cells. The antigen specificity of the clonally expanded peripheral T cells was not determined.

Reading from cysteine to phenylalanine, the CDR3 counts 14 amino acids. Just CDR3 DNA is preserved here, 42 bases in frame from base 1. The trim is 0 bases for V and 1 base for J, with a gap of 7 bases between the germline ends. Taken from the germline V gene, the CDR1 and CDR2 loops are SGDLS and YYNGEE. The sequence joins TRBV9 to TRBJ1-1; no confident D gene assignment can be made. Sequences were derived from CD4+ or CD8+ T cells sorted from blood, sampled in a trial of the OX40 agonist ivuxolimab. The sequence derives from an adult with an advanced solid tumor such as melanoma, head and neck, liver or kidney cancer. The nucleotide sequence is TGTGCCAGCAGCGTAGGTGCAGGGAACACTGAAGCTTTCTTT. Its product reads: CASSVGAGNTEAFF.